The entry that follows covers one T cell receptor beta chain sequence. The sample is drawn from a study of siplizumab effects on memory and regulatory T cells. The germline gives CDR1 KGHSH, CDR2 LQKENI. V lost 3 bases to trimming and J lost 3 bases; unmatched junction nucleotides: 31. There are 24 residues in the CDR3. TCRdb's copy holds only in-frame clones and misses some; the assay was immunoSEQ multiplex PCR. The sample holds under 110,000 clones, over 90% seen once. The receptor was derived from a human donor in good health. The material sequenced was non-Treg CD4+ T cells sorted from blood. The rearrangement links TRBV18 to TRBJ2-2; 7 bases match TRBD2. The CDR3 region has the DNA TGTGCCAGCTCACCCCCCCGGTCTCGTCAAGCGGGACCAAAGAAGTTGGGGTACACCGGGGAGCTGTTTTTT. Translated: CASSPPRSRQAGPKKLGYTGELFF. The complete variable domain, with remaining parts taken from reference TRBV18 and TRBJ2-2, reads NAGVMQNPRHLVRRRGQEARLRCSPMKGHSHVYWYRQLPEEGLKFMVYLQKENIIDESGMPKERFSAEFPKEGPSILRIQQVVRGDSAAYFCASSPPRSRQAGPKKLGYTGELFFGEGSRLTVL.